This T cell receptor (beta chain) was found in a study of blood T cells in healthy people across ages. The CDR3 length is 17 residues. V gave up 1 base and J gave up 0 bases; unmatched junction bases: 10. In germline, CDR1 is SGHTS, CDR2 YDEGEE. Then a second PCR, running roughly 7 to 12 cycles, was carried out with a sample-barcoded 5' primer and a J-beta primer mix. TCRdb reanalysed the 5' RACE reads using MiXCR and keeps one entry per CDR3 protein. The sample includes 1.2 million to 1.5 million distinct CDR3 sequences, roughly 64% seen only once; the top ten take roughly 7%. Sequencing was performed on blood. The receptor comes from a man between 18 and 35 years old in good health. The V and J genes are TRBV5-8 and TRBJ2-7; TRBD2 aligns across 7 bases. For the CDR3, the DNA is TGTGCCAGCAGCTTGATCTGGGGAGGGGAAAGCTCCTACGAGCAGTACTTC. It encodes CASSLIWGGESSYEQYF.